Below, 22 T cell receptor beta chains from the same sample are listed, as sequenced in a study of control samples from healthy donors and cancer patients. TCRdb's table, derived via immunoSEQ multiplex PCR, lists solely in-frame clones and lacks some. The table includes about 120,000 clones, about nine tenths detected once. What was sequenced was blood. The receptors shown here come from a man aged 40-49 years in good health.

The chain joins TRBV6-6 to TRBJ2-4, with D maybe TRBD1 (5 bases). The germline V and J ends were trimmed by 2 bases and 1 base, with 9 bases remaining between them. Germline-derived CDR1 and CDR2 are MNHNY and SVGAGI (reference sequence). The CDR3 is 15 amino acids. CDR3 DNA: TGTGCCAGCAGTTACGTGAAGGGGGCCAAAAACATTCAGTACTTC. As protein: CASSYVKGAKNIQYF.

The rearrangement joins TRBV18 to TRBJ2-2; the match to TRBD1 covers 7 bases. This CDR3 has 14 residues. V dropped 4 bases and J dropped 2; count of bases not matched to a gene: 1. Germline V gene sequence: CDR1 KGHSH, CDR2 LQKENI. CDR3 in amino acids: CASSRDSNTGELFF. The DNA of the CDR3 is TGTGCCAGCTCACGGGACAGTAACACCGGGGAGCTGTTTTTT.

The chain carries TRBV29-1 and TRBJ1-2, with no clear D. Germline CDR1 SQVTM, CDR2 ANQGSEA. CDR3 length: 11 residues. V was cut by 2 bases and J by 8 bases, with 9 bases left in between. The chain's CDR3 is CSVELPQGYTF. In DNA form, the CDR3 reads TGCAGCGTTGAACTCCCTCAAGGCTACACCTTC.

The table lists this clone with a few counts. The V call is TRBV6-5, the J call TRBJ2-6, with a weak D call TRBD1 (6 bases). V was shortened by 5 bases and J by 4 bases, with 9 bases between the two germline ends. The V gene's germline CDR1 is MNHEY and CDR2 SVGAGI. This CDR3 region has 14 residues. The CDR3 coding sequence is TGTGCCAGCAGTCCAGGGGACGGGGCCAACGTCCTGACTTTC. This codes for CASSPGDGANVLTF.

The chain recombines TRBV29-1 with TRBJ1-1, with D possibly matching TRBD1 (6 bases). The ends were cut back, 5 bases at V and 1 base at J, with 11 bases in the middle. Germline V gene lookup returns CDR1 SQVTM and CDR2 ANQGSEA. The length of the CDR3 is 13 residues. The CDR3 DNA is TGCAGCGTTTCCGGGACAACGAACACTGAAGCTTTCTTT. It specifies CSVSGTTNTEAFF. Full variable domain (missing parts from reference TRBV29-1 and TRBJ1-1): SAVISQKPSRDICQRGTSLTIQCQVDSQVTMMFWYRQQPGQSLTLIATANQGSEATYESGFVIDKFPISRPNLTFSTLTVSNMSPEDSSIYLCSVSGTTNTEAFFGQGTRLTVV.

As regards this clone: The sample contains more than one DNA sequence encoding this CDR3. The chain carries TRBV12-3 or TRBV12-4 and TRBJ1-6; D ambiguous. The CDR3 has 13 amino acids. V dropped 3 bases and J dropped 8 bases, with 8 bases sitting between them. CDR3 nucleotides: TGTGCCAGCAGTTTTAACAGAGATTCACCCCTCCACTTT. It encodes CASSFNRDSPLHF.

The chain couples TRBV10-2 to TRBJ2-1; D possibly corresponds to TRBD1 (6 bases). The CDR3 spans 14 residues. Germline lookup yields CDR1 WSHSY and CDR2 SAAADI. V was pared by 0 bases and J by 5 bases, with 8 bases between. CDR3 in DNA: TGCGCCAGCAGTGAGTCCAGGGGCGACAATGAGCAGTTCTTC. As protein: CASSESRGDNEQFF.

The chain is built from TRBV4-3 and TRBJ2-1; 14 bases line up with TRBD2. Unmatched junction bases numbered 7, after V lost 3 bases and J lost 6 bases. CDR1 and CDR2 (germline): LGHNA, YSLEER. CDR3 length: 17 residues. The CDR3 coding sequence is TGCGCCAGCAGCCAGGAGACTAGCGGGGGGGCCCTCAATGAGCAGTTCTTC. It specifies CASSQETSGGALNEQFF.

This sequence joins TRBV10-1 and TRBJ1-3; D unclear. Germline CDR1 WNHNN, CDR2 SYGVQD (reference sequence). This CDR3 contains 13 residues. With 3 bases removed from V and 2 bases from J, the gap between germline ends came to 5 bases. Here the CDR3 reads CASSESAGNTIYF. The CDR3 coding sequence is TGCGCCAGCAGTGAATCCGCTGGAAACACCATATATTTT.

The gene calls are TRBV6-5 and TRBJ2-7, with TRBD1 matching over 11 bases. Germline V lookup: CDR1 MNHEY, CDR2 SVGAGI. There are 15 residues in the CDR3. V lost 2 bases, J lost 4 bases, and 4 bases stayed unmatched. DNA of the CDR3: TGTGCCAGCAGTTACGGACAGGGGGCCCGATACGAGCAGTACTTC. Translated, it gives CASSYGQGARYEQYF.

The V and J genes are TRBV6-4 and TRBJ2-3, with TRBD1 identical over 9 bases. With 6 bases clipped from V and 5 bases from J, the junction kept 6 bases outside the gene matches. CDR1 is MRHNA, CDR2 SNTAGT, per germline. The CDR3 is 14 amino acids. The CDR3 is CASRQGANGDTQYF. In DNA form, the CDR3 reads TGTGCCAGCAGACAGGGGGCAAATGGAGATACGCAGTATTTT.

The chain employs TRBV7-6 and TRBJ2-1; D gene ambiguous. The V gene's germline CDR1 is SGHVS and CDR2 FNYEAQ. This CDR3 has 15 amino acids. The V end was cut by 1 base, the J end by 6 bases, with 13 bases between. The CDR3 sequence is CASSLEAWRSNEQFF. The CDR3 region has the DNA TGTGCCAGCAGCTTAGAGGCCTGGCGCAGCAATGAGCAGTTCTTC.

V and J are TRBV12-5 and TRBJ2-1; D possibly corresponds to TRBD2 (6 bases). The CDR3 has 15 residues. Germline V gene sequence: CDR1 LGHNT, CDR2 FRNRAP. Trimming pared 4 bases from V and 7 bases from J, leaving 17 bases between. Here the CDR3 reads CASGSPETSRNEQFF. CDR3 in DNA: TGTGCTAGTGGTTCACCCGAGACTAGTCGGAATGAGCAGTTCTTC.

The rearrangement links TRBV24-1 to TRBJ2-2; D possibly corresponds to TRBD1 (8 bases). The CDR3 sequence is 15 residues long. Trimming shortened V by 10 bases and J by 5 bases, and 19 bases separated the two germline ends. The germline V gene has CDR1 KGHDR and CDR2 SFDVKD. This CDR3 reads CATEEQGGGTGELFF. The DNA for the CDR3 is TGTGCCACTGAAGAACAGGGGGGAGGGACCGGGGAGCTGTTTTTT.

The chain uses TRBV18 and TRBJ2-7; perhaps TRBD2 as D (5 bases). Trimming pared 2 bases from V and 6 bases from J, leaving 8 bases between. The CDR3 covers 12 residues. Germline V gene lookup returns CDR1 KGHSH and CDR2 LQKENI. The CDR3 coding sequence is TGTGCCAGCTCACCAGGGAGCCCCGAGCAGTACTTC. As protein: CASSPGSPEQYF. Full variable domain (remainder filled in from reference TRBV18 and TRBJ2-7): NAGVMQNPRHLVRRRGQEARLRCSPMKGHSHVYWYRQLPEEGLKFMVYLQKENIIDESGMPKERFSAEFPKEGPSILRIQQVVRGDSAAYFCASSPGSPEQYFGPGTRLTVT.

Here the CDR3 DNA reads TGTGCCAGCAGTCCCTGGCAGGGATGGTACGGCTACACCTTC. As protein: CASSPWQGWYGYTF. The chain links TRBV6-5 to TRBJ1-2; weak D call: TRBD1 (5 bases). V was shortened by 5 bases and J by 8 bases, with 18 bases between the two germline ends. The germline gives CDR1 MNHEY, CDR2 SVGAGI. This CDR3 comprises 14 residues.

The V call is TRBV9, the J call TRBJ2-1, with 11 bases fitting TRBD2. Germline V lookup: CDR1 SGDLS, CDR2 YYNGEE. The junction had 6 bases not matched to a gene; V was cut back by 0 bases and J by 10 bases. This CDR3 has 15 amino acids. The CDR3 loop is CASSVALAGGQEQFF. In nucleotides, the CDR3 is TGTGCCAGCAGCGTAGCTTTAGCGGGGGGGCAGGAGCAGTTCTTC.

The chain couples TRBV5-5 to TRBJ2-3; 10 bases align to TRBD1. J lost 7 bases, V lost 1 base, and 6 bases had no gene match. Germline CDR1 is SGHKS and CDR2 is YYEKEE (reference sequence). CDR3 length: 15 residues. This chain's CDR3 is CASSLRQGALHTQYF. CDR3 in DNA: TGTGCCAGCAGCTTGCGACAGGGGGCCCTCCATACGCAGTATTTT.

The chain links TRBV30 to TRBJ1-2; D perhaps matches TRBD1 (5 bases). This CDR3 region has 12 residues. V shed 5 bases and J shed 0 bases, with 7 bases lying between them. Germline CDR1 is GTSNPN and CDR2 is SVGIG (reference sequence). DNA of the CDR3: TGTGCCTGGGACAGAGCTAACTATGGCTACACCTTC. Protein: CAWDRANYGYTF.

The chain has TRBV9 and TRBJ2-2, with 9 bases lining up with TRBD1. Germline CDR1 and CDR2: SGDLS and YYNGEE. With 3 bases clipped from V and 4 bases from J, the junction kept 4 bases outside the gene matches. The CDR3 covers 15 residues. The CDR3 DNA reads TGTGCCAGCAGCGCATACAGGGGGCGCACCGGGGAGCTGTTTTTT. It encodes CASSAYRGRTGELFF.

This clone has just one count. This chain uses TRBV18 with TRBJ2-2; D is unclear. The CDR3 is made up of 15 amino acids. Germline V CDR1 and CDR2: KGHSH, LQKENI. Trimming pared 1 base from V and 1 base from J, leaving 7 bases between. The CDR3 region is CASSPQRENTGELFF. Written as DNA, the CDR3 is TGTGCCAGCTCACCACAGAGAGAGAACACCGGGGAGCTGTTTTTT.

The chain has TRBV11-1 and TRBJ2-2, with TRBD2 matching over 11 bases. Germline CDR1 SGHAT, CDR2 FQDESV (reference sequence). Trimming cost V 5 bases and J 8 bases; bases outside gene matches: 7. The CDR3 is made up of 15 amino acids. This CDR3 is CASSVLAGARGELFF. The CDR3 bases are TGTGCCAGCAGCGTACTAGCGGGGGCCCGAGGGGAGCTGTTTTTT.